The 14 T cell receptor beta chains listed next were all sequenced from one sample in a study of blood T cell repertoires in COVID-19. The protocol was immunoSEQ multiplex PCR, while the TCRdb copy is restricted to in-frame clones and leaves out a portion. Of 110,000 to 150,000 clones detected, 75% to 90% appear once; the ten largest clones hold 11%. The sequenced sample was PBMCs or T cells enriched from blood (not recorded which). The receptors here all came from a man aged 55 to 70 who had recovered from COVID-19.

A few counts support this clone. The rearrangement uses TRBV5-4 and TRBJ2-3; possible D gene TRBD2, 5 bases. Germline CDR1 SGHNT, CDR2 YYREEE (reference sequence). V lost 4 bases and J 4 bases, leaving 22 bases between the germline ends. CDR3 size: 17 residues. The CDR3: CASSQPKLGRLSDTQYF. The CDR3 DNA follows: TGTGCCAGCAGCCAACCAAAACTAGGACGCTTGTCAGATACGCAGTATTTT.

The gene calls are TRBV6-5 and TRBJ1-5; a possible D gene is TRBD1 (5 bases). Germline V gene sequence: CDR1 MNHEY, CDR2 SVGAGI. The CDR3 covers 14 residues. Trimming took 8 bases from V and 7 from J, leaving 18 bases between them. CDR3 in DNA: TGTGCCAGCGGCACGGGGGGAGGGACCCAGCCCCAGCATTTT. The encoded protein is CASGTGGGTQPQHF.

The V and J genes are TRBV6-5 and TRBJ2-2, with 8 bases that match TRBD2. The CDR3 runs 13 residues. J lost 6 bases, V lost 9 bases, and 6 bases had no gene match. Germline V gene sequence: CDR1 MNHEY, CDR2 SVGAGI. The chain's CDR3 is CASRTSRAGELFF. DNA for the CDR3: TGTGCCAGTAGGACTAGCCGTGCCGGGGAGCTGTTTTTT.

Only one count was recorded for this clone. This sequence joins TRBV5-4 and TRBJ2-1; D is possibly TRBD2 (6 bases). CDR1 and CDR2 from the germline V gene are SGHNT and YYREEE (reference sequence). The ends were cut back, 6 bases at V and 1 base at J, with 14 bases in the middle. The CDR3 loop spans 15 amino acids. The chain's CDR3 is CASTGRLGSYNEQFF. In DNA form, the CDR3 reads TGTGCCAGCACCGGTCGACTAGGGTCCTACAATGAGCAGTTCTTC.

This chain connects TRBV6-5 to TRBJ2-2; 7 bases line up with TRBD1. The CDR3 is 14 amino acids. CDR1 is MNHEY, CDR2 SVGAGI, per germline. V dropped 8 bases and J dropped 3; count of bases not matched to a gene: 6. The CDR3 sequence: CASPPGQDTGELFF. The CDR3 bases are TGTGCCAGCCCTCCTGGACAGGACACCGGGGAGCTGTTTTTT.

This chain joins TRBV5-1 and TRBJ2-2; tentative D call: TRBD1 (6 bases). The CDR3 runs to 15 residues. V was trimmed by 4 bases and J by 3 bases, leaving 13 bases between them. Germline values: CDR1 SGHRS, CDR2 YFSETQ. The DNA for the CDR3 is TGCGCCAGCAGCATGGGGGCAGGCGACACCGGGGAGCTGTTTTTT. This translates into CASSMGAGDTGELFF. The full variable domain, completed using reference TRBV5-1 and TRBJ2-2, is KAGVTQTPRYLIKTRGQQVTLSCSPISGHRSVSWYQQTPGQGLQFLFEYFSETQRNKGNFPGRFSGRQFSNSRSEMNVSTLELGDSALYLCASSMGAGDTGELFFGEGSRLTVL.

The chain employs TRBV18 and TRBJ2-7, with a tentative D call TRBD2 (6 bases). Per germline, CDR1 KGHSH and CDR2 LQKENI. CDR3 length equals 12 residues. The V end lost 3 bases, the J end lost 7 bases, and 10 bases lay between the germline ends. CDR3 sequence reads: CASSPQEGEQYF. CDR3 in DNA: TGTGCCAGCTCACCGCAGGAGGGGGAGCAGTACTTC.

The chain employs TRBV5-4 and TRBJ2-3, with D possibly matching TRBD2 (6 bases). In germline, CDR1 is SGHNT, CDR2 YYREEE (reference sequence). The CDR3 spans 16 residues. V lost 4 bases and J lost 7, with 22 bases in between. This CDR3 is CASSLSGGWARYTQYF. The DNA of the CDR3 is TGTGCCAGCAGCCTCAGTGGAGGGTGGGCGAGGTATACGCAGTATTTT.

This chain links TRBV3-1 (or the pseudogene TRBV3-2) with TRBJ1-4, with a weak D call TRBD1 (6 bases). Trimming took 4 bases from V and 8 from J, leaving 14 bases between them. This CDR3 has 14 residues. Germline loops: CDR1 LGHDT, CDR2 YNNKEL (reference sequence). The CDR3 loop is CASSRQRGGEKLFF. In DNA form, the CDR3 reads TGTGCCAGCAGCCGTCAGAGGGGGGGAGAAAAACTGTTTTTT.

This chain's CDR3 is CASSVQGAEYF. The CDR3 nucleotides are TGTGCCAGCAGTGTCCAGGGGGCCGAGTACTTC. V usage is TRBV2 and J usage is TRBJ2-5, with 8 bases identical to TRBD1. CDR3 length: 11 amino acids. From germline, CDR1 is SNHLY and CDR2 FYNNEI. V trimming: 4 bases; J trimming: 12 bases; junction bases outside the gene matches: 4.

The chain uses TRBV19 and TRBJ2-7; TRBD1 matches at 7 bases. The germline gives CDR1 LNHDA, CDR2 SQIVND (reference sequence). With 5 bases clipped from V and 1 base from J, the junction kept 5 bases outside the gene matches. The CDR3 runs 14 residues. The CDR3 nucleotides read TGTGCCAGTAGTCCCCGACAGGGTTCCTACGAGCAGTACTTC. As protein: CASSPRQGSYEQYF.

This rearrangement joins TRBV10-3 to TRBJ2-5; 9 bases align to TRBD2. V lost 4 bases, J lost 1 base, and 4 bases stayed unmatched. The CDR3 loop spans 15 amino acids. The germline gives CDR1 ENHRY, CDR2 SYGVKD. CDR3 sequence reads: CAISGAGGPQETQYF. CDR3 coding DNA: TGTGCCATCAGTGGGGCGGGGGGGCCCCAAGAGACCCAGTACTTC.

There are a few counts of this clone. V is TRBV19 and J is TRBJ1-5, with D possibly matching TRBD1 (5 bases). The germline CDR1 and CDR2 sequences are LNHDA and SQIVND (reference sequence). Trimming stripped 4 bases from V and 3 bases from J, with 13 bases between. This CDR3 region has 15 residues. CDR3 nucleotide sequence: TGTGCCAGTAGTACGGGGGGTCCCGCCAATCAGCCCCAGCATTTT. Translated: CASSTGGPANQPQHF.

The rearrangement uses TRBV6-1 and TRBJ1-5, with D perhaps matching TRBD1 (5 bases). The ends were cut back, 3 bases at V and 1 base at J, with 7 bases in the middle. The CDR3 covers 14 residues. Germline CDR1 reads MNHNS; CDR2 reads SASEGT. DNA for the CDR3: TGTGCCAGCAGTGAGGGGCAGAGCAATCAGCCCCAGCATTTT. Protein product: CASSEGQSNQPQHF.